This T cell receptor (beta chain) derives from a study of blood T cell repertoires in COVID-19. Study in general: Donors in the United States, Italy and Spain gave samples during acute or convalescent COVID-19.

Source study methods: How many nucleated cells were present was estimated from reference gene primer amplification. Clones were sequenced by immunoSEQ multiplex PCR, and TCRdb holds only the in-frame ones, with some missing. That table supplies the V and J calls and clone size; D and trimming were determined from the DNA. The sample records about 180,000 clones, around 85% being singletons. The origin of this receptor is a human donor with active or convalescent COVID-19. The donor label of this sample is uncertain. Material: peripheral blood.

CDR3 in DNA: TGTGCCAGCAGCTTTTTTGCGGGAACAGATACGCAGTATTTT. Protein sequence: CASSFFAGTDTQYF. The rearrangement links TRBV13 to TRBJ2-3; possible D gene TRBD2, 6 bases. Germline values: CDR1 PRHDT, CDR2 FYEKMQ (reference sequence). Trimming removed 3 bases at V and 3 bases at J, with 10 bases between. The CDR3 has 14 amino acids.